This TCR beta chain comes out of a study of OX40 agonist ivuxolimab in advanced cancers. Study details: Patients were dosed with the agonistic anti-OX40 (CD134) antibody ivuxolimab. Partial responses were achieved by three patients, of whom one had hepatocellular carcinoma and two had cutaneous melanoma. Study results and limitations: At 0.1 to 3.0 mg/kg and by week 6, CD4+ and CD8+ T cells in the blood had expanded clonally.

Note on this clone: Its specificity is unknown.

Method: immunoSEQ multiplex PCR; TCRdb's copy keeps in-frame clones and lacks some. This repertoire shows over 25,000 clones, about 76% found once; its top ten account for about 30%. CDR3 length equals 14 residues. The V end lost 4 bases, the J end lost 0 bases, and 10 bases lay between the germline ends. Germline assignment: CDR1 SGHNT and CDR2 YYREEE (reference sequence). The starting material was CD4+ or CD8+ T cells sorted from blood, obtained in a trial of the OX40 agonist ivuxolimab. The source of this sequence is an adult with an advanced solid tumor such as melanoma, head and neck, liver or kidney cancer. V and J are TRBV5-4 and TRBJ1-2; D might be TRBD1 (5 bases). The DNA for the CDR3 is TGTGCCAGCAGCCGGGACGGCCCTAACTATGGCTACACCTTC. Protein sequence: CASSRDGPNYGYTF.